This record covers a single T cell receptor (beta chain). The sample is drawn from a study of glioma-infiltrating T cells after dendritic cell vaccination. Study context: The vaccine used monocyte-derived dendritic cells pulsed overnight with autologous tumor lysate. Dendritic cell vaccine was injected intradermally three times, biweekly.

Primers: 60 V beta forward and 13 J beta reverse. TCRdb's copy holds only in-frame clones and misses some; the assay was immunoSEQ multiplex PCR. The sample carries around 73,000 clones, around 80% recorded once. Patients had residual fresh-frozen tumor tissue and more than two years of survival data. The receptor's source is a human donor with glioblastoma. The starting material was blood, obtained before dendritic cell vaccination.

CDR3 residues: CAWSRGLDTEAFF. The CDR3 DNA reads TGTGCCTGGAGTCGGGGATTGGACACTGAAGCTTTCTTT. The V gene is TRBV30, the J gene TRBJ1-1; no firm D call. CDR1 GTSNPN and CDR2 SVGIG come from the germline V gene (reference sequence). The CDR3 sequence is 13 residues long. V lost 2 bases, J lost 3 bases, and 10 bases lay in between.